This T cell receptor beta chain came from a study of T-cell memory formation after mild COVID-19. Turning to the study itself: Clusters of TCRs were largely donor specific. Whole-study findings and limits: Clones that shrank (day 15 to 85) were balanced CD4/CD8, whereas later expanders leaned CD4+.

Barcoded TCR alpha and TCR beta cDNA libraries with UMIs came from 5'RACE using constant-segment primers. TCRdb re-called the 5' RACE reads with MiXCR, one entry per CDR3 protein. The sample gives around 340,000 distinct CDR3 sequences, about 16% of which show up once; more than 20% is in the top ten. About this clonotype itself: Its antigen is not identified.

J was trimmed by 4 bases and V by 6 bases; bases with no gene match: 9. Germline values: CDR1 DFQATT, CDR2 SNEGSKA (reference sequence). The CDR3 is 15 residues long. Sequences were obtained from PBMCs or a T cell subset sorted from them (not recorded which). V and J are TRBV20-1 and TRBJ2-1, with 10 bases fitting TRBD2. The sequence was collected from a man between 18 and 35 years old who had mild COVID-19 (a few samples of this study predate the infection). Cell type and time point are not known. The CDR3 nucleotides are TGCAGTGCCCTGCTAGCGGGGGCCGGGTACAATGAGCAGTTCTTC. Translation: CSALLAGAGYNEQFF.